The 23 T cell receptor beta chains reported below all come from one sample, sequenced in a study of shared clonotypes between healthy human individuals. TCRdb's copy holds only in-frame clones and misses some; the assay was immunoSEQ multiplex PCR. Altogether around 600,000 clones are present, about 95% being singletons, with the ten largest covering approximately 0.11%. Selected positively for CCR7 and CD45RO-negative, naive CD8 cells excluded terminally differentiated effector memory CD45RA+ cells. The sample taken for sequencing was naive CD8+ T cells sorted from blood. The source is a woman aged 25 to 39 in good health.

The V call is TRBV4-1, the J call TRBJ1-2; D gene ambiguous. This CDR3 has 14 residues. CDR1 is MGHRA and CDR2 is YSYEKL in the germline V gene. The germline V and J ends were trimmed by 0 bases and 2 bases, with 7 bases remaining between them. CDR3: CASSQDWTNYGYTF. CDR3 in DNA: TGCGCCAGCAGCCAAGATTGGACCAACTATGGCTACACCTTC.

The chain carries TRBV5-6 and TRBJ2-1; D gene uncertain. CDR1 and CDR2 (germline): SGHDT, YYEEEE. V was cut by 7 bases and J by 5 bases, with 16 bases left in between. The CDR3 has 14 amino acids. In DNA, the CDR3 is TGTGCCAGCGGAAATTCGGGCGGCGACAATGAGCAGTTCTTC. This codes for CASGNSGGDNEQFF.

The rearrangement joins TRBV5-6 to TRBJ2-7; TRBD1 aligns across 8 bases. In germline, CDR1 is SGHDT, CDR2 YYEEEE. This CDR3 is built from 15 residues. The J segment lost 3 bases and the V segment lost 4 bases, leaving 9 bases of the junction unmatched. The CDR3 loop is CASSPRSGTGYEQYF. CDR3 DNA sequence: TGTGCCAGCAGCCCACGCTCCGGGACAGGCTACGAGCAGTACTTC. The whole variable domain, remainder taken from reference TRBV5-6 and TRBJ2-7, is DAGVTQSPTHLIKTRGQQVTLRCSPKSGHDTVSWYQQALGQGPQFIFQYYEEEERQRGNFPDRFSGHQFPNYSSELNVNALLLGDSALYLCASSPRSGTGYEQYFGPGTRLTVT.

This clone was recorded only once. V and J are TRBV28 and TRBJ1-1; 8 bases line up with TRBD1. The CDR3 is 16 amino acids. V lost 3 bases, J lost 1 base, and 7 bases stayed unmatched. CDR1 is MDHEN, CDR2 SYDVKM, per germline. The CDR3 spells CASSFRDRLGNTEAFF. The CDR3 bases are TGTGCCAGCAGTTTCCGGGACAGGCTAGGGAACACTGAAGCTTTCTTT.

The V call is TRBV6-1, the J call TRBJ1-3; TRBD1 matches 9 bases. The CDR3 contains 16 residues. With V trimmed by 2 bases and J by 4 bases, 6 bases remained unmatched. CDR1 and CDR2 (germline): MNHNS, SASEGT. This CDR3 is CASSELGTGFGNTIYF. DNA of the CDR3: TGTGCCAGCAGTGAACTGGGGACAGGGTTCGGAAACACCATATATTTT.

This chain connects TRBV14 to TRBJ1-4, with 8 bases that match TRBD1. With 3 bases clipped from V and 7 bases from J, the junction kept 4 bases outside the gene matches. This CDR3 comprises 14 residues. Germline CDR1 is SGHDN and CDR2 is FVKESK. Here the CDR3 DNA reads TGTGCCAGCAGCCAGACAACAGGGGGTGAAAAACTGTTTTTT. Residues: CASSQTTGGEKLFF. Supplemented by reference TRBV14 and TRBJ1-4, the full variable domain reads EAGVTQFPSHSVIEKGQTVTLRCDPISGHDNLYWYRRVMGKEIKFLLHFVKESKQDESGMPNNRFLAERTGGTYSTLKVQPAELEDSGVYFCASSQTTGGEKLFFGSGTQLSVL.

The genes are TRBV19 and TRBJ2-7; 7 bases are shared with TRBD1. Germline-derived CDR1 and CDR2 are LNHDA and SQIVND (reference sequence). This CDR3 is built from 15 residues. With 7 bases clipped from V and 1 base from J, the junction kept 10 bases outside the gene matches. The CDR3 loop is CASTPRAQGSYEQYF. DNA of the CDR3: TGTGCCAGTACCCCGAGGGCACAGGGGTCCTACGAGCAGTACTTC.

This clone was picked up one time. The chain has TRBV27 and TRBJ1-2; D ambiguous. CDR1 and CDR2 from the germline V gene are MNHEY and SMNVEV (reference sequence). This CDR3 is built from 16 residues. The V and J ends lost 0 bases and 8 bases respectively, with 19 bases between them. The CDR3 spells CASSLSVRAERSGYTF. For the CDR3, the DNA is TGTGCCAGCAGTTTATCGGTACGGGCGGAGAGATCGGGCTACACCTTC.

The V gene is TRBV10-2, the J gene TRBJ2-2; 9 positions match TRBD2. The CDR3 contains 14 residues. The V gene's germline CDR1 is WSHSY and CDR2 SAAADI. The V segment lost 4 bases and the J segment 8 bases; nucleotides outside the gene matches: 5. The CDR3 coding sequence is TGCGCCAGCAGTGTAGCGGGAGTTGCAGGGGAGCTGTTTTTT. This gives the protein CASSVAGVAGELFF.

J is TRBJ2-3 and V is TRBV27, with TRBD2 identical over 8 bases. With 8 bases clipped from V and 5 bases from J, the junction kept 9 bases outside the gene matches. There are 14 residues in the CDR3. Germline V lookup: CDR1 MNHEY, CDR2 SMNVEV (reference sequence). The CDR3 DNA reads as TGTGCCAGCGGTCCGGGACTAGTGGTAGATACGCAGTATTTT. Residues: CASGPGLVVDTQYF.

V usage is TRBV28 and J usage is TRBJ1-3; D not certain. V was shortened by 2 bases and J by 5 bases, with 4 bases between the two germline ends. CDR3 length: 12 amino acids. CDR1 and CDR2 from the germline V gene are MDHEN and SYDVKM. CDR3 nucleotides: TGTGCCAGCAGTTTACAGCGAAACACCATATATTTT. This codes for CASSLQRNTIYF. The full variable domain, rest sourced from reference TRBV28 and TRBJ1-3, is DVKVTQSSRYLVKRTGEKVFLECVQDMDHENMFWYRQDPGLGLRLIYFSYDVKMKEKGDIPEGYSVSREKKERFSLILESASTNQTSMYLCASSLQRNTIYFGEGSWLTVV.

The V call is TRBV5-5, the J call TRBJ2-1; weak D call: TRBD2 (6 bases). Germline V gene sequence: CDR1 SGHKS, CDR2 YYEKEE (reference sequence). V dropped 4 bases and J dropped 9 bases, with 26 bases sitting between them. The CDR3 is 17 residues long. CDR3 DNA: TGTGCCAGCAGCCACACCCAGCCGGGACTGGCCTGGGTTGAGCAGTTCTTC. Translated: CASSHTQPGLAWVEQFF.

Here the CDR3 DNA reads TGTGCCAGCAGCCTAAGACAGGCCTACAATGAGCAGTTCTTC. It translates to CASSLRQAYNEQFF. The rearrangement joins TRBV7-6 to TRBJ2-1; possible D gene TRBD1, 6 bases. The ends were cut back, 5 bases at V and 2 bases at J, with 10 bases in the middle. There are 14 residues in the CDR3. Germline CDR1 reads SGHVS; CDR2 reads FNYEAQ.

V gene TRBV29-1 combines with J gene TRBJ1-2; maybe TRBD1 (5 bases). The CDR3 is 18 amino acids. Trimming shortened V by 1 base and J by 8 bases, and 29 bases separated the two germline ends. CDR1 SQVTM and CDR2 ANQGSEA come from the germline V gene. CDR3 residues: CSVEGWDSRVGSNSGYTF. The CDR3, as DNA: TGCAGCGTTGAAGGCTGGGATTCCAGGGTGGGTTCAAATTCGGGCTACACCTTC. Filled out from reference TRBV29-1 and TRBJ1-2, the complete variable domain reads SAVISQKPSRDICQRGTSLTIQCQVDSQVTMMFWYRQQPGQSLTLIATANQGSEATYESGFVIDKFPISRPNLTFSTLTVSNMSPEDSSIYLCSVEGWDSRVGSNSGYTFGSGTRLTVV.

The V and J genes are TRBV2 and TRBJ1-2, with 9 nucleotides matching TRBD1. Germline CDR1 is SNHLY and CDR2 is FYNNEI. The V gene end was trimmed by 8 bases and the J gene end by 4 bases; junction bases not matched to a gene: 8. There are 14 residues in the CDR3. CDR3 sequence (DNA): TGTGCCAGCGTTGGGACAGGGAGATTCTATGGCTACACCTTC. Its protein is CASVGTGRFYGYTF.

CDR3 in amino acids: CASSLAGLAAGDTQYF. In nucleotides, the CDR3 is TGTGCCAGCAGCTTAGCGGGACTAGCGGCGGGAGATACGCAGTATTTT. V is TRBV7-8 and J is TRBJ2-3; the match to TRBD2 covers 11 bases. Germline CDR1 is SGHVS and CDR2 is FQNEAQ. V lost 0 bases and J lost 5; bases outside the gene matches: 4. CDR3 size: 16 residues. Variable domain in full (rest from reference TRBV7-8 and TRBJ2-3): GAGVSQSPRYKVAKRGQDVALRCDPISGHVSLFWYQQALGQGPEFLTYFQNEAQLDKSGLPSDRFFAERPEGSVSTLKIQRTQQEDSAVYLCASSLAGLAAGDTQYFGPGTRLTVL.

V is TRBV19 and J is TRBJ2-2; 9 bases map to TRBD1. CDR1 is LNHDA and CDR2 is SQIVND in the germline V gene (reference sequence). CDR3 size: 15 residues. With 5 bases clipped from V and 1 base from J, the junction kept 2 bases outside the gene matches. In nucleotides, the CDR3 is TGTGCCAGTAGTCTGGACAGGGGGAACACCGGGGAGCTGTTTTTT. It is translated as CASSLDRGNTGELFF.

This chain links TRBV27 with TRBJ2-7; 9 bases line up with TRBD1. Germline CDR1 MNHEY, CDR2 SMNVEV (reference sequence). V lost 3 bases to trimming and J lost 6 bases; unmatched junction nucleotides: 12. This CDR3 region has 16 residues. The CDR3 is CASSFPPGQGVSEQYF. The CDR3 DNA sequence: TGTGCCAGCAGTTTTCCGCCGGGACAGGGTGTAAGCGAGCAGTACTTC.

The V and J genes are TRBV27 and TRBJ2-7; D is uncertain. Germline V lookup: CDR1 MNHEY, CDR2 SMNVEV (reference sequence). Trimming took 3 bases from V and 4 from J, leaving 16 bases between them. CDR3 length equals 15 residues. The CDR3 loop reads CASSLSSDFSYEQYF. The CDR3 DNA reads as TGTGCCAGCAGTTTGAGCTCAGATTTTTCTTACGAGCAGTACTTC.

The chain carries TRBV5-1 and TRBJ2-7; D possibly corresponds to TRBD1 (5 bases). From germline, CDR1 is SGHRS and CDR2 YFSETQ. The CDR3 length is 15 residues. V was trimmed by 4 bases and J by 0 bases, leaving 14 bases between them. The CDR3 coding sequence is TGCGCCAGCAGCGCCGGAGACAGCAGCTCCTACGAGCAGTACTTC. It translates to CASSAGDSSSYEQYF.

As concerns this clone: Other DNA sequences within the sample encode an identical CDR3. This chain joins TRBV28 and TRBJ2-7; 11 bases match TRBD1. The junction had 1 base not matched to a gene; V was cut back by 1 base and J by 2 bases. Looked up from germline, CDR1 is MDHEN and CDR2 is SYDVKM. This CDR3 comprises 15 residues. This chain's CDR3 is CASSLSGQGAYEQYF. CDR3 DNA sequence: TGTGCCAGCAGTTTATCGGGACAGGGGGCCTACGAGCAGTACTTC.

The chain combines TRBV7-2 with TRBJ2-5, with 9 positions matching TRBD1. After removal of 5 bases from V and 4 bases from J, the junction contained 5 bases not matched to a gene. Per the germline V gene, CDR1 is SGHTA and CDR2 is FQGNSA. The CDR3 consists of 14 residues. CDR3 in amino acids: CASSEQGARETQYF. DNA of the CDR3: TGTGCCAGCAGCGAACAGGGGGCCCGAGAGACCCAGTACTTC.

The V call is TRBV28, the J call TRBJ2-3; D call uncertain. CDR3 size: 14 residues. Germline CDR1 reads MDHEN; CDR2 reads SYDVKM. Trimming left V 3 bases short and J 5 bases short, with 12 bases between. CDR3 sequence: CASSFSSIVDTQYF. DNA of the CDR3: TGTGCCAGCAGTTTCTCGTCTATAGTAGATACGCAGTATTTT.